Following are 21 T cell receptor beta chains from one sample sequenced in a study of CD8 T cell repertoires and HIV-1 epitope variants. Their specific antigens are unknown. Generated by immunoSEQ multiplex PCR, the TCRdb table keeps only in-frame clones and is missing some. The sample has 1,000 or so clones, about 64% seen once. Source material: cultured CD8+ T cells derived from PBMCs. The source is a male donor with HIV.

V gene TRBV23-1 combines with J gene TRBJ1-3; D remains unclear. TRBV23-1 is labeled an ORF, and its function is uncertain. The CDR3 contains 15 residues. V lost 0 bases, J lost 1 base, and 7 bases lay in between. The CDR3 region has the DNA TGCGCCAGCAGTCAATCGATAAGATCTGGAAACACCATATATTTT. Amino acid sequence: CASSQSIRSGNTIYF.

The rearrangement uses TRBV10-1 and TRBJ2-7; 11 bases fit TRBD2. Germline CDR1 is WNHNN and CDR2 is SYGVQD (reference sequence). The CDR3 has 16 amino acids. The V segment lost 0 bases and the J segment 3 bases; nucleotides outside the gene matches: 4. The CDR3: CASSESTSGDHYEQYF. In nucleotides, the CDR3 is TGCGCCAGCAGTGAGTCGACTAGCGGGGATCACTACGAGCAGTACTTC.

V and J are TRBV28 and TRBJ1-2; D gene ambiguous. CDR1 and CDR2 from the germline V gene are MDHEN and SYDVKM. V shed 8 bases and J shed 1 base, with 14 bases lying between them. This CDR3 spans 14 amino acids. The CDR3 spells CASALNRGNYGYTF. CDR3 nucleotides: TGTGCCAGCGCATTAAACCGGGGTAACTATGGCTACACCTTC.

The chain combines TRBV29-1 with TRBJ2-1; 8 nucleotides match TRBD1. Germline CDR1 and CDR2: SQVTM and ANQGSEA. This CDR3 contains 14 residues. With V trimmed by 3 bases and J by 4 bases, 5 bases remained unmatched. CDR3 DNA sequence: TGCAGCGTTGACCACTGGGACAGGTACAATGAGCAGTTCTTC. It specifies CSVDHWDRYNEQFF.

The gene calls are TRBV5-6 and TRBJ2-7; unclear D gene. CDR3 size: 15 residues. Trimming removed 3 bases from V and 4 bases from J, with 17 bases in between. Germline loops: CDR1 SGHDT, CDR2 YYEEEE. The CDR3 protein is CASSWSENMVYEQYF. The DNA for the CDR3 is TGTGCCAGCAGCTGGTCCGAAAATATGGTGTACGAGCAGTACTTC.

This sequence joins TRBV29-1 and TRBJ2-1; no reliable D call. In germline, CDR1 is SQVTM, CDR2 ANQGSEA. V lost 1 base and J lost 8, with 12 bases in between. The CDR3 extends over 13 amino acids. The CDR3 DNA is TGCAGCGTTGAAGGAGTCACAAACTATGAGCAGTTCTTC. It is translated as CSVEGVTNYEQFF.

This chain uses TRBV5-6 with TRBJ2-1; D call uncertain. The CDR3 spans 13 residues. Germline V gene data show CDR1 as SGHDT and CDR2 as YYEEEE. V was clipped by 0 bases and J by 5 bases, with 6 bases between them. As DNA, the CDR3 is TGTGCCAGCAGCTTGGGGCAGCACAATGAGCAGTTCTTC. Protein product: CASSLGQHNEQFF.

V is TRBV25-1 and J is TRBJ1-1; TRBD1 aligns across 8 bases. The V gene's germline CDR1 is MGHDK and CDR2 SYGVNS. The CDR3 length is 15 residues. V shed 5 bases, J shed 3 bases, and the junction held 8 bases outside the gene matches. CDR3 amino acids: CASSPYRGNDTEAFF. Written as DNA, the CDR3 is TGTGCCAGCAGTCCCTACAGGGGGAATGACACTGAAGCTTTCTTT.

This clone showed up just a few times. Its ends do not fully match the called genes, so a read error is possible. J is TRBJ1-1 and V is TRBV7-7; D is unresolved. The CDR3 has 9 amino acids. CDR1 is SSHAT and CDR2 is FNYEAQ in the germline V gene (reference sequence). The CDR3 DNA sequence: TGTGCTAGCAGCTCTGAAGCTTTCTTT. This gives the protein CASSSEAFF.

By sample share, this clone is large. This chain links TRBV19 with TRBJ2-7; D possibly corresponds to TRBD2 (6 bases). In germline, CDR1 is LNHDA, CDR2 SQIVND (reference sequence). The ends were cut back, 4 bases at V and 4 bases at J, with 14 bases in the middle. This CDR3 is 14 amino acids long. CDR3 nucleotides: TGTGCCAGTAGTACCCTAGCGACAGAATACGAGCAGTACTTC. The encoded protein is CASSTLATEYEQYF.

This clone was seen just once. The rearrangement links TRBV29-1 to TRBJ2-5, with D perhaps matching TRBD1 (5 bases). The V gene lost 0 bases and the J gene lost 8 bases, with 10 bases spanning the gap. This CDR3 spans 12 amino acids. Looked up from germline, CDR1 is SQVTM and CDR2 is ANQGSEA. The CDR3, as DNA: TGCAGCGTTGAAGATCGTAGGGGCACCCAGTACTTC. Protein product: CSVEDRRGTQYF.

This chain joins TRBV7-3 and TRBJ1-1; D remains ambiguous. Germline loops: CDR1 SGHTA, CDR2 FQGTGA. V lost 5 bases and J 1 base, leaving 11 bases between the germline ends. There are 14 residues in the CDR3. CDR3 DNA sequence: TGTGCCAGCAGCCTAGGTGGAGGGAACACTGAAGCTTTCTTT. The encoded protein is CASSLGGGNTEAFF.

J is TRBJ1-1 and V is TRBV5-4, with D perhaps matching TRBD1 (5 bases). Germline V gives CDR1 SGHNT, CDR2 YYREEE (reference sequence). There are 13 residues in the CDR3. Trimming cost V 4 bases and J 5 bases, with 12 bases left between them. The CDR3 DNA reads TGTGCCAGCAGCCTCGGGACGGGGACTGAAGCTTTCTTT. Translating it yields CASSLGTGTEAFF.

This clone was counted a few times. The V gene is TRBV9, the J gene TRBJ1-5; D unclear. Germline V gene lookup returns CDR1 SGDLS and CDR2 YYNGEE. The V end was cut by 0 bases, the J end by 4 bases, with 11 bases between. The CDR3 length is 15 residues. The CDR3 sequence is CASSVDGVGNQPQHF. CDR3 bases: TGTGCCAGCAGCGTAGACGGGGTCGGGAATCAGCCCCAGCATTTT.

CDR3 protein: CASSQDTDTQYF. CDR3 nucleotide sequence: TGCGCCAGCAGCCAAGACACAGATACGCAGTATTTT. The chain employs TRBV4-3 and TRBJ2-3; no firm D call. CDR1 and CDR2 (germline): LGHNA, YSLEER. The CDR3 runs 12 residues. The V end was cut by 0 bases, the J end by 2 bases, with 0 bases between.

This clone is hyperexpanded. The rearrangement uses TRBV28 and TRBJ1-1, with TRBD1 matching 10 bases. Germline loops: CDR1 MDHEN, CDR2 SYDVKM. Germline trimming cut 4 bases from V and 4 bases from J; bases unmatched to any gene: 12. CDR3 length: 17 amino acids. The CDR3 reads CASSSPGTGVISTEAFF. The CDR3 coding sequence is TGTGCCAGCAGTTCCCCCGGGACAGGGGTGATTTCCACTGAAGCTTTCTTT.

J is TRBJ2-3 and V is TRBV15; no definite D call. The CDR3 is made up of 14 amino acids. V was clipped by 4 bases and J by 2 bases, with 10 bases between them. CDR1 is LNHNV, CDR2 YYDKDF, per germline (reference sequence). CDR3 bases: TGTGCCACCAGCATTGTGCCTCTCACAGATACGCAGTATTTT. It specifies CATSIVPLTDTQYF.

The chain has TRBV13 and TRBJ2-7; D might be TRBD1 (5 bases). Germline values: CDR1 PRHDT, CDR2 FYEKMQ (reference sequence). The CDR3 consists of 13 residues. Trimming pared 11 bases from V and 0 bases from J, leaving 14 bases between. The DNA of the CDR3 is TGTGCCTCGCAACTACAGGACTCCTACGAGCAGTACTTC. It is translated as CASQLQDSYEQYF.

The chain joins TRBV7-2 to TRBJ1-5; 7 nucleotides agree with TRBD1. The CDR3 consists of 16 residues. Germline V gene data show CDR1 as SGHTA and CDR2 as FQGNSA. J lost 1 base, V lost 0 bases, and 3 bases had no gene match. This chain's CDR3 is CASSLATGMSNQPQHF. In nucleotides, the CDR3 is TGTGCCAGCAGCTTAGCGACAGGGATGAGCAATCAGCCCCAGCATTTT.

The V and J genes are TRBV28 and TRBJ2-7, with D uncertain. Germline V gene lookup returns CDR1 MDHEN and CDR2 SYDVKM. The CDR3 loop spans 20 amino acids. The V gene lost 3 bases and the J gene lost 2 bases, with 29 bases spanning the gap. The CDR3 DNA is TGTGCCAGCAGTTTCCCCCCCCCTAGTCCCAATACACCTACCACCTACGAGCAGTACTTC. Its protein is CASSFPPPSPNTPTTYEQYF.

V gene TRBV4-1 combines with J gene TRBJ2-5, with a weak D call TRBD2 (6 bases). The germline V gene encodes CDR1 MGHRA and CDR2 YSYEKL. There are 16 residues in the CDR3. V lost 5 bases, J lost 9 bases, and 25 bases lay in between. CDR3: CASSAQGTWVVGAQYF. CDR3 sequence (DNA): TGCGCCAGCAGCGCCCAAGGGACTTGGGTAGTAGGAGCCCAGTACTTC.